The 25 T cell receptor beta chains given below trace back to one sample, sequenced in a study of cytomegalovirus exposure and HLA in healthy donors. Primers for the PCR totalled 60 Vbeta and 13 Jbeta. Sequencing used immunoSEQ multiplex PCR; TCRdb keeps in-frame clones, though not all of them. The sample has about 160,000 clones, about four fifths seen once; the top ten hold approximately 2.4%. Sequencing used PBMCs. Source of these receptors: a male donor in good health and CMV-seronegative.

This clone was found once. The junction departs from the called germline gene at one end, perhaps through a read error. CDR3 protein: CASSQDTTGVDGHGYPF. Written as DNA, the CDR3 is TGCGCCAGCAGCCAAGATACAACAGGGGTAGATGGGCATGGCTACCCCTTC. This chain uses TRBV4-1 with TRBJ1-2; 7 bases line up with TRBD1. This CDR3 has 17 residues. Germline loops: CDR1 MGHRA, CDR2 YSYEKL.

The chain joins TRBV28 to TRBJ1-1; 11 bases match TRBD1. The CDR3 covers 13 residues. The V gene's germline CDR1 is MDHEN and CDR2 SYDVKM. V was clipped by 6 bases and J by 5 bases; unmatched bases: 2. CDR3 residues: CASRRDRGTEAFF. CDR3 bases: TGTGCCAGCAGAAGGGACAGGGGGACTGAAGCTTTCTTT. Based on the CDR3 plus reference TRBV28 and TRBJ1-1, the full variable domain is DVKVTQSSRYLVKRTGEKVFLECVQDMDHENMFWYRQDPGLGLRLIYFSYDVKMKEKGDIPEGYSVSREKKERFSLILESASTNQTSMYLCASRRDRGTEAFFGQGTRLTVV.

V usage is TRBV30 and J usage is TRBJ2-2; the match to TRBD1 covers 8 bases. This CDR3 is built from 15 residues. Germline CDR1 is GTSNPN and CDR2 is SVGIG (reference sequence). V trimming: 6 bases; J trimming: 4 bases; junction bases outside the gene matches: 10. CDR3 residues: CACPSGTGSTGELFF. CDR3 nucleotide sequence: TGTGCCTGCCCCTCCGGGACAGGTTCCACCGGGGAGCTGTTTTTT.

The chain recombines TRBV7-6 with TRBJ2-7; a weak D match, TRBD1 (6 bases). This CDR3 region has 12 residues. The V gene's germline CDR1 is SGHVS and CDR2 FNYEAQ. The V end was cut by 4 bases, the J end by 11 bases, with 15 bases between. The CDR3 region is CASSSNRDKKYF. CDR3 in DNA: TGTGCCAGCAGCTCGAACAGGGATAAAAAGTACTTC.

A few counts support this clone. The rearrangement links TRBV5-4 to TRBJ2-7; 9 bases line up with TRBD1. Germline V gene data show CDR1 as SGHNT and CDR2 as YYREEE (reference sequence). This CDR3 has 13 residues. With 9 bases clipped from V and 4 bases from J, the junction kept 8 bases outside the gene matches. DNA of the CDR3: TGTGCCACCTCCGGGACAGGGTCATACGAGCAGTACTTC. It translates to CATSGTGSYEQYF.

The V gene is TRBV28, the J gene TRBJ1-5, with D perhaps matching TRBD1 (5 bases). The V and J ends lost 5 bases and 5 bases respectively, with 19 bases between them. The germline V gene encodes CDR1 MDHEN and CDR2 SYDVKM. CDR3 size: 16 residues. The CDR3 is CASSPRAGIGYQPQHF. For the CDR3, the DNA is TGTGCCAGCAGTCCCCGGGCAGGGATAGGGTATCAGCCCCAGCATTTT.

The chain has TRBV21-1 and TRBJ1-5; the table's D gene call, TRBD1, was not cross checked with the DNA. TRBV21-1 is given as a pseudogene. The CDR3 contains 16 residues. CDR3 residues: CASSKDRTPSNQPQHF. The CDR3 region has the DNA TGTGCCAGCAGCAAAGACAGGACACCGAGCAATCAGCCCCAGCATTTT.

This chain uses TRBV7-2 with TRBJ2-5, with TRBD2 identical over 7 bases. Germline V gene sequence: CDR1 SGHTA, CDR2 FQGNSA. CDR3 size: 13 residues. Losses at the gene ends were 5 bases for V and 3 bases for J; bases not matched to a gene: 3. In nucleotides, the CDR3 is TGTGCCAGCAGCCGCGCGGGAGAAGAGACCCAGTACTTC. Amino acids: CASSRAGEETQYF.

The rearrangement joins TRBV25-1 to TRBJ1-1; D is possibly TRBD1 (5 bases). Germline CDR1 MGHDK, CDR2 SYGVNS. V lost 7 bases and J 9 bases, leaving 12 bases between the germline ends. The length of the CDR3 is 11 residues. CDR3 sequence: CASIAGGKAFF. The CDR3 DNA sequence: TGTGCCAGCATAGCCGGGGGAAAAGCTTTCTTT.

The chain combines TRBV6-1 with TRBJ2-7, with 7 bases fitting TRBD1. Looked up from germline, CDR1 is MNHNS and CDR2 is SASEGT. Unmatched junction bases numbered 7, after V lost 1 base and J lost 7 bases. This CDR3 is 14 amino acids long. The CDR3, as DNA: TGTGCCAGCAGTGAAGGCAGTCCAGGGGGAGAGCAGTACTTC. This translates into CASSEGSPGGEQYF.

The chain carries TRBV9 and TRBJ2-2; D is undetermined. There are 16 residues in the CDR3. V shed 1 base and J shed 2 bases, with 12 bases lying between them. The germline V gene has CDR1 SGDLS and CDR2 YYNGEE. CDR3 sequence reads: CASSVKSEANTGELFF. The CDR3 DNA reads as TGTGCCAGCAGCGTAAAGTCAGAGGCTAACACCGGGGAGCTGTTTTTT. Full variable domain (missing parts from reference TRBV9 and TRBJ2-2): DSGVTQTPKHLITATGQRVTLRCSPRSGDLSVYWYQQSLDQGLQFLIQYYNGEERAKGNILERFSAQQFPDLHSELNLSSLELGDSALYFCASSVKSEANTGELFFGEGSRLTVL.

V gene TRBV10-3 combines with J gene TRBJ2-7; D possibly corresponds to TRBD1 (6 bases). The V end lost 2 bases, the J end lost 1 base, and 15 bases lay between the germline ends. This CDR3 is 16 amino acids long. Germline CDR1 and CDR2: ENHRY and SYGVKD. This CDR3 reads CAISERWLGGSYEQYF. The CDR3 DNA is TGTGCCATCAGTGAGCGGTGGCTAGGGGGTTCCTACGAGCAGTACTTC.

The CDR3 sequence is CASRQGSGNTIYF. CDR3 DNA: TGTGCCAGCCGACAGGGCTCTGGAAACACCATATATTTT. The chain has TRBV28 and TRBJ1-3; 7 nucleotides agree with TRBD1. The CDR3 runs to 13 residues. The germline gives CDR1 MDHEN, CDR2 SYDVKM. V gave up 8 bases and J gave up 0 bases; unmatched junction bases: 1.

V is TRBV10-3 and J is TRBJ1-5; D perhaps matches TRBD1 (5 bases). The CDR3 consists of 13 residues. Deletions cut 7 bases from V and 3 bases from J, with 10 bases between. CDR1 is ENHRY, CDR2 SYGVKD, per germline. The DNA for the CDR3 is TGTGCCATCACGTCAGGGTTCAATCAGCCCCAGCATTTT. Its protein is CAITSGFNQPQHF.

This clone was counted only a few times. V usage is TRBV6-5 and J usage is TRBJ2-3; D is possibly TRBD1 (6 bases). The CDR3 extends over 14 amino acids. In germline, CDR1 is MNHEY, CDR2 SVGAGI. The ends were cut back, 8 bases at V and 3 bases at J, with 15 bases in the middle. This chain's CDR3 is CASGSGGGTDTQYF. The CDR3 bases are TGTGCCAGCGGGTCTGGGGGCGGGACAGATACGCAGTATTTT.

The chain links TRBV27 to TRBJ1-1, with TRBD1 as a possible D gene (5 bases). Germline V gene lookup returns CDR1 MNHEY and CDR2 SMNVEV (reference sequence). The CDR3 length is 14 residues. Trimming shortened V by 2 bases and J by 11 bases, and 18 bases separated the two germline ends. The chain's CDR3 is CASSLNRAGLSAFF. DNA for the CDR3: TGTGCCAGCAGTTTAAACCGAGCAGGGTTGAGTGCTTTCTTT.

This chain links TRBV28 with TRBJ1-2, with 9 bases fitting TRBD1. V lost 6 bases to trimming and J lost 4 bases; unmatched junction nucleotides: 6. The CDR3 is 14 residues long. Germline loops: CDR1 MDHEN, CDR2 SYDVKM. The CDR3 loop reads CASSPPDRGYGYTF. Here the CDR3 DNA reads TGTGCCAGCAGCCCCCCGGACAGGGGCTATGGCTACACCTTC.

V usage is TRBV5-4 and J usage is TRBJ1-2; D gene uncertain. Germline V gene lookup returns CDR1 SGHNT and CDR2 YYREEE (reference sequence). CDR3 length equals 13 residues. The germline V and J ends were trimmed by 3 bases and 2 bases, with 8 bases remaining between them. DNA for the CDR3: TGTGCCAGCAGCTCACGACAAAACTATGGCTACACCTTC. Encoded protein: CASSSRQNYGYTF.

The chain is built from TRBV4-3 and TRBJ2-2; 12 bases match TRBD1. Unmatched junction bases numbered 6, after V lost 0 bases and J lost 1 base. The CDR3 length is 19 residues. The germline V gene has CDR1 LGHNA and CDR2 YSLEER. Here the CDR3 DNA reads TGCGCCAGCAGCCAAGATTGGGGACAGGGGGCGCTGAACACCGGGGAGCTGTTTTTT. It is translated as CASSQDWGQGALNTGELFF.

The genes are TRBV30 and TRBJ2-3; D not certain. The germline V and J ends were trimmed by 1 base and 4 bases, with 6 bases remaining between them. CDR3 length: 12 residues. Germline-derived CDR1 and CDR2 are GTSNPN and SVGIG (reference sequence). The CDR3 loop reads CAWSESADTQYF. DNA of the CDR3: TGTGCCTGGAGTGAGAGCGCAGATACGCAGTATTTT.

The chain carries TRBV2 and TRBJ2-1; perhaps TRBD1 as D (5 bases). The CDR3 contains 17 residues. CDR1 is SNHLY and CDR2 is FYNNEI in the germline V gene. The V end was cut by 7 bases, the J end by 5 bases, with 24 bases between. CDR3 protein: CASTSRVRAGLHNEQFF. For the CDR3, the DNA is TGTGCCAGCACCTCGAGAGTAAGGGCAGGGCTACACAATGAGCAGTTCTTC.

This chain uses TRBV4-1 with TRBJ2-3; tentatively, D is TRBD1 (6 bases). V lost 0 bases and J lost 2, with 18 bases in between. The CDR3 consists of 18 residues. Germline-derived CDR1 and CDR2 are MGHRA and YSYEKL. CDR3 DNA: TGCGCCAGCAGCCAAGATTTTATCGGGGACACTCACACAGATACGCAGTATTTT. This translates into CASSQDFIGDTHTDTQYF.

Regarding this clone: Other DNA sequences within the sample encode an identical CDR3. This chain joins TRBV5-1 and TRBJ1-1; 11 bases map to TRBD1. CDR3 length equals 15 residues. The germline V gene encodes CDR1 SGHRS and CDR2 YFSETQ. The ends lost 4 bases at V and 0 bases at J; junction bases unmatched: 2. CDR3 loop: CASSPDRGLNTEAFF. CDR3 DNA: TGCGCCAGCAGCCCGGACAGGGGGCTGAACACTGAAGCTTTCTTT.

The chain is built from TRBV30 and TRBJ2-5, with 9 bases lining up with TRBD1. This CDR3 spans 12 amino acids. Germline CDR1 reads GTSNPN; CDR2 reads SVGIG (reference sequence). V lost 4 bases, J lost 13 bases, and 10 bases stayed unmatched. In nucleotides, the CDR3 is TGTGCCTGGACCCAGGGACAGGGAAACCCGTACTTC. Its translation: CAWTQGQGNPYF.

V usage is TRBV19 and J usage is TRBJ2-3; the D gene is possibly TRBD2 (6 bases). CDR3 length: 13 residues. V gave up 5 bases and J gave up 3 bases, with 9 bases separating them. Per the germline V gene, CDR1 is LNHDA and CDR2 is SQIVND (reference sequence). CDR3 nucleotides: TGTGCCAGTAGTGCAGGAGGGACAGATACGCAGTATTTT. Translated: CASSAGGTDTQYF.